This T cell receptor (beta chain) was found in a study of OX40 agonist ivuxolimab in advanced cancers. The wider study: Three patients, one with hepatocellular carcinoma and two with cutaneous melanoma, achieved partial responses.

Germline V lookup: CDR1 SGHRS, CDR2 YFSETQ. J gave up 2 bases and V 4 bases, and 11 bases lay outside the gene matches. The CDR3 runs to 16 residues. Method: immunoSEQ multiplex PCR; TCRdb's copy keeps in-frame clones and lacks some. The table includes roughly 42,000 clones, 90% to 95% detected once. The V and J genes are TRBV5-1 and TRBJ2-7; TRBD1 aligns across 8 bases. The clonotype was recovered from an adult with an advanced solid tumor such as melanoma, head and neck, liver or kidney cancer. Sequencing was performed on CD4+ or CD8+ T cells sorted from blood, taken in a trial of the OX40 agonist ivuxolimab. The CDR3 bases are TGCGCCAGCAGCCCACGGACGGGACAGGCCCCCTACGAGCAGTACTTC. Protein product: CASSPRTGQAPYEQYF.